This T cell receptor (beta chain) was found in a study of blood T cell repertoires in COVID-19. In the authors' methods: Counts of nucleated cells, estimated from reference gene primer amplification, were obtained. Sequencing was performed with immunoSEQ multiplex PCR; in TCRdb, only in-frame clones are kept and a portion is missing. The V and J calls and clone size are taken from that table; D and trimming were inferred from the DNA. The sample carries about 210,000 clones, 89% recorded once. The CDR3 has 14 amino acids. Germline V gene lookup returns CDR1 SGHRS and CDR2 YFSETQ. Trimming shortened V by 4 bases and J by 6 bases, and 17 bases separated the two germline ends.

The V gene is TRBV5-1, the J gene TRBJ2-7, with D perhaps TRBD1 (6 bases). Sequenced input: peripheral blood. The receptor was derived from a woman aged 40 to 50 with acute or convalescent COVID-19. The CDR3 DNA follows: TGCGCCAGCAGCCGGTGGGCAGGGGAAGGCGAGCAGTACGTC. Translating gives CASSRWAGEGEQYV.